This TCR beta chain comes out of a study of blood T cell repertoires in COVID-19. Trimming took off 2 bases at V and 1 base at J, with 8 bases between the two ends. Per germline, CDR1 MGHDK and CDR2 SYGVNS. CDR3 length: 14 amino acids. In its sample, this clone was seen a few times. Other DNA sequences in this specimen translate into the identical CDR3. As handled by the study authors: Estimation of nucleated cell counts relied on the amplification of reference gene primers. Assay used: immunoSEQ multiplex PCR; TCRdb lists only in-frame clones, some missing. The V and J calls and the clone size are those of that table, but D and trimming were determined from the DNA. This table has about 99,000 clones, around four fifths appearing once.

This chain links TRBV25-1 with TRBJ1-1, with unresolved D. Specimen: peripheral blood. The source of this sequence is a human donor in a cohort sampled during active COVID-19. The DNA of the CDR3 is TGTGCCAGCAGTGAACGAGGCGGGAACACTGAAGCTTTCTTT. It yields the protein CASSERGGNTEAFF.